These T cell receptor beta chains were read from a single sample in a study of T cell responses to AZD1222 COVID-19 vaccine. Profiling relied on immunoSEQ multiplex PCR, and the TCRdb table lists in-frame clones only, not all of them. The data contain over 150,000 clones, around nine tenths of them singletons. Material: peripheral blood, obtained 28 days after the second AZD1222 dose. These TCRs come from an adult who received the AZD1222 COVID-19 vaccine. Each CDR3 is given with its conserved first and last residue. Fields, in order: V gene, CDR3 protein.

v_gene: TRBV10-3
CDR3aa: CAISESVGGYNEQFF

v_gene: TRBV11-2
CDR3aa: CASSLEATYEQYF

v_gene: TRBV19
CDR3aa: CASSMGQRNSGNTIYF

v_gene: TRBV18
CDR3aa: CASSGRIYEQYF

v_gene: TRBV12-5
CDR3aa: CASATDRGPQPQHF

v_gene: TRBV3-1/TRBV3-2
CDR3aa: CASSRRNTEAFF

v_gene: TRBV7-2
CDR3aa: CASSFDPGGSKGGTF

v_gene: TRBV27
CDR3aa: CASSFGGGLGTEAFF

v_gene: TRBV19
CDR3aa: CASSIVSGPNQPQHF

v_gene: TRBV11-2
CDR3aa: CASSLAYESAEAFF

v_gene: TRBV29-1
CDR3aa: CSVASDRVSPLHF

v_gene: TRBV20-1
CDR3aa: CSAPSTKGYTF

v_gene: TRBV6-5
CDR3aa: CASSYGGGAYEQYF

v_gene: TRBV5-1
CDR3aa: CASIQGTSGVETQYF

v_gene: TRBV28
CDR3aa: CASSLGRSNGYTF

v_gene: TRBV12-3/TRBV12-4
CDR3aa: CASSLNYGYTF

v_gene: TRBV5-1
CDR3aa: CASSSEQGNNEKLFF

v_gene: TRBV5-1
CDR3aa: CASSLGQGPATDTQYF

v_gene: TRBV6-5
CDR3aa: CASRPEPRGYEQYF

v_gene: TRBV19
CDR3aa: CASSMRRGLTETQYF

v_gene: TRBV15
CDR3aa: CATSKRFDKAERAVYGYTF

v_gene: TRBV2
CDR3aa: CASSFPTGDAETQYF

v_gene: TRBV15
CDR3aa: CATSSAGGAGFVNEQFF

v_gene: TRBV19
CDR3aa: CASSHQGPGNTIYF

v_gene: TRBV12-3/TRBV12-4
CDR3aa: CASNFGGDTQYF

v_gene: TRBV19
CDR3aa: CASSIGTGEQYF

v_gene: TRBV19
CDR3aa: CASKTLRRGNTEAFF

v_gene: TRBV9
CDR3aa: CASSVGGAGTEAFF

v_gene: TRBV29-1
CDR3aa: CSYRTGTDTQYF

v_gene: TRBV12-3/TRBV12-4
CDR3aa: CASGLQVNTEAFF

v_gene: TRBV16
CDR3aa: CASSPEPRGAYEQYF

v_gene: TRBV6-5
CDR3aa: CASSSGDEQYF

v_gene: TRBV11-2
CDR3aa: CASSPSGLSMGANEKLFF

v_gene: TRBV10-1
CDR3aa: CASSESIGTGVRETQYF

v_gene: TRBV27
CDR3aa: CASSSYGGVEQYF

v_gene: TRBV6-5
CDR3aa: CASSFTGRTGSPLHF

v_gene: TRBV15
CDR3aa: CATSREGNYGYTF

v_gene: TRBV18
CDR3aa: CASSPGGLQPQHF

v_gene: TRBV3-1/TRBV3-2
CDR3aa: CASSPRLTGTDTQYF

v_gene: TRBV6-4
CDR3aa: CASSVRANQPQHF

v_gene: TRBV11-2
CDR3aa: CASRLPGLLYNEQFF

v_gene: TRBV3-1/TRBV3-2
CDR3aa: CASSQVLQGGVRAFF

v_gene: TRBV19
CDR3aa: CASSIIVGAGELFF

v_gene: TRBV4-1
CDR3aa: CASSQVGSETEAFF

v_gene: TRBV29-1
CDR3aa: CSVPTGTGEPEQYF

v_gene: TRBV7-9
CDR3aa: CASSGGQGNYGYTF

v_gene: TRBV7-8
CDR3aa: CASSSLVGDTEAFF

v_gene: TRBV5-4
CDR3aa: CASSPGLAAGETQYF

v_gene: TRBV5-1
CDR3aa: CASTPVPSYNEQFF

v_gene: TRBV5-1
CDR3aa: CATTPGPVNNEQFF

v_gene: TRBV4-3
CDR3aa: CASSQERGAGGPNTGELFF

v_gene: TRBV12-5
CDR3aa: CASGLGMNTEAFF